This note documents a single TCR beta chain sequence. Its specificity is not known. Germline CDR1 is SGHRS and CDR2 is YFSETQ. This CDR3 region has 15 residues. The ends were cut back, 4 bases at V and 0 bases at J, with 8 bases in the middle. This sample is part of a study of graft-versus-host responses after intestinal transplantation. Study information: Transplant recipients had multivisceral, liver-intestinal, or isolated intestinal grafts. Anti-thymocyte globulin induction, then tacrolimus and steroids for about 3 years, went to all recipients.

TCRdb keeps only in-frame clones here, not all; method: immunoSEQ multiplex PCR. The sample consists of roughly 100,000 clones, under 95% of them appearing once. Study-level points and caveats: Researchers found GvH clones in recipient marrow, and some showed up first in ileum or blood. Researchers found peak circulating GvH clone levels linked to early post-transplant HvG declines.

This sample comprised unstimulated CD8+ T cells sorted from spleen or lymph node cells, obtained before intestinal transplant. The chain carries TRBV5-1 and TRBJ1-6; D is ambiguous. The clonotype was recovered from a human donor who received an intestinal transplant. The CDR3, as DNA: TGCGCCAGCAGCACCGACTCCTCCTATAATTCACCCCTCCACTTT. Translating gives CASSTDSSYNSPLHF. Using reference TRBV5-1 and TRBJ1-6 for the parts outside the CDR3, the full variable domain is KAGVTQTPRYLIKTRGQQVTLSCSPISGHRSVSWYQQTPGQGLQFLFEYFSETQRNKGNFPGRFSGRQFSNSRSEMNVSTLELGDSALYLCASSTDSSYNSPLHFGNGTRLTVT.